This T cell receptor (beta chain) was captured by sequencing in a study of OX40 agonist ivuxolimab in advanced cancers. About the research overall: Ivuxolimab, which patients received intravenously every 2 weeks, was dosed at 0.01 to 10 mg/kg. Age averaged about 62 years (range about 20 to 79), and more than 80% were male.

Blood sampling was done at baseline, cycle 4 day 1, and cycle 7 day 1. Data came from immunoSEQ multiplex PCR; TCRdb stores just in-frame clones and leaves some out. The top ten clones hold 40% to 45% of a sample with around 34,000 clones, about 88% of them seen once. The germline CDR1 and CDR2 sequences are MDHEN and SYDVKM. V trimming: 5 bases; J trimming: 6 bases; junction bases outside the gene matches: 13. CDR3 length: 17 amino acids. The receptor was isolated from an adult with an advanced solid tumor such as melanoma, head and neck, liver or kidney cancer. The chain couples TRBV28 to TRBJ1-4, with TRBD1 matching 9 bases. The sequencing here drew on CD4+ or CD8+ T cells sorted from blood, taken in a trial of the OX40 agonist ivuxolimab. The CDR3 spells CASSQPRDRVLDEKLFF. Written as DNA, the CDR3 is TGTGCCAGCAGTCAACCCCGGGACAGGGTATTGGATGAAAAACTGTTTTTT.